This T cell receptor beta chain was retrieved from a study of T cell responses to AZD1222 COVID-19 vaccine. This CDR3 spans 16 amino acids. Losses at the gene ends were 1 base for V and 0 bases for J; bases not matched to a gene: 3. Germline-derived CDR1 and CDR2 are LGHNA and YNFKEQ. Clones were read by immunoSEQ multiplex PCR, and TCRdb kept only the in-frame ones, dropping some. This table has about 140,000 clones, roughly nine tenths appearing once. Study results and caveats: White British people made up most donors, females outnumbered males, and clonal diversity was possibly underestimated.

With regard to this clone: Its antigen remains unidentified.

This chain connects TRBV4-2 to TRBJ2-3; 8 nucleotides agree with TRBD2. This TCR was sampled from an adult in good health. The sample was peripheral blood, taken on day 0 of AZD1222 vaccination. The CDR3 DNA sequence: TGTGCCAGCAGCCAAGTTAGCGGGGCCAGCACAGATACGCAGTATTTT. Protein product: CASSQVSGASTDTQYF.